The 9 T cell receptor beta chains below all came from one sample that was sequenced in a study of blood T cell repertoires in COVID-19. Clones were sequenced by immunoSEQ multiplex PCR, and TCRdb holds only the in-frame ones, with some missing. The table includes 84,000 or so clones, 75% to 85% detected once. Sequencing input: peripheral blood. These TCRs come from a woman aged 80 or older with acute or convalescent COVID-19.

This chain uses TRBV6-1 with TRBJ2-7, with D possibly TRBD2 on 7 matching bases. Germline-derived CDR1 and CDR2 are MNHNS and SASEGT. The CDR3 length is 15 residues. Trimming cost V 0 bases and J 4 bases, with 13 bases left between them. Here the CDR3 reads CASSEAGGRVYEQYF. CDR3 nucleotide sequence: TGTGCCAGCAGTGAAGCGGGGGGGCGGGTGTACGAGCAGTACTTC.

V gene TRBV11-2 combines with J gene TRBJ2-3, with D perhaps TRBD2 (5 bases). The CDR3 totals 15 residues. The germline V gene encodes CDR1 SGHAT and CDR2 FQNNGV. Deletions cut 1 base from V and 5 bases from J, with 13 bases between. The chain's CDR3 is CASSLGGIGLDTQYF. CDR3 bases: TGTGCCAGCAGCTTAGGAGGGATAGGGCTAGATACGCAGTATTTT.

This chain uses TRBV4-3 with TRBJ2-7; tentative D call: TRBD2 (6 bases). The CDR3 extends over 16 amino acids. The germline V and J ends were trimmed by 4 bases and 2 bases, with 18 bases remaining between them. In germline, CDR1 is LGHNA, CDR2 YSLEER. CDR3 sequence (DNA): TGCGCCAGCAGCCCCGGTTTCGGCGGGACCACCTACGAGCAGTACTTC. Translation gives CASSPGFGGTTYEQYF.

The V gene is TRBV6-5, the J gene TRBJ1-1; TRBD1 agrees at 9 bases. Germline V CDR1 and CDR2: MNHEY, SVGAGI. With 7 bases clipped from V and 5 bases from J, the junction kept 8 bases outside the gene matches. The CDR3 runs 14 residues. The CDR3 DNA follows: TGTGCCAGCACTCGGGACAGGGAAAGTACTGAAGCTTTCTTT. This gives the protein CASTRDRESTEAFF.

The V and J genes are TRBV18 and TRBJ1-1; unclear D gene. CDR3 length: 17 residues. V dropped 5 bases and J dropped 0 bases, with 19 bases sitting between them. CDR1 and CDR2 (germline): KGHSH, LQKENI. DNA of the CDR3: TGTGCCAGCTCATCCCGGGTAATCGGGGAAATGAACACTGAAGCTTTCTTT. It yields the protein CASSSRVIGEMNTEAFF.

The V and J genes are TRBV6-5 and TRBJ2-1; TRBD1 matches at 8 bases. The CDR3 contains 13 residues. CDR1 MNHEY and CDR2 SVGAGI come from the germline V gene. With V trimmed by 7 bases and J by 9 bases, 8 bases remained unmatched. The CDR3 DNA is TGTGCCAGCACCCTGGACAGGGCGGGTGAGCAGTTCTTC. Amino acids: CASTLDRAGEQFF.

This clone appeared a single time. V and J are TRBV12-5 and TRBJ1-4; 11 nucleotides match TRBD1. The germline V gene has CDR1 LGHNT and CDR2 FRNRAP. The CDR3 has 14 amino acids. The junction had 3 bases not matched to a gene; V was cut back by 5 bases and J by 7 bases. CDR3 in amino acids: CASGPGQGAEKLFF. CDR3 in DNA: TGTGCTAGTGGTCCCGGACAGGGGGCTGAAAAACTGTTTTTT.

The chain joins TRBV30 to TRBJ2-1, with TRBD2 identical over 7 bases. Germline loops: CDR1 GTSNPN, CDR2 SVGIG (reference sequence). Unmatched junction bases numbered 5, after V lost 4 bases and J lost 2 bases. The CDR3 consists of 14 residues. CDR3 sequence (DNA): TGTGCCTGGATTCCCGGGACTACCTACAATGAGCAGTTCTTC. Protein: CAWIPGTTYNEQFF.

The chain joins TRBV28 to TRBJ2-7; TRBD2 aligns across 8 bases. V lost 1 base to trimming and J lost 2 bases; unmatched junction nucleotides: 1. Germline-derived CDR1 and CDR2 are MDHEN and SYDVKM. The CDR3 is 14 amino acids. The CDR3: CASSLYGGAYEQYF. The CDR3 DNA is TGTGCCAGCAGTTTATACGGGGGGGCCTACGAGCAGTACTTC. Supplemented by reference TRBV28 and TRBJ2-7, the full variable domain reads DVKVTQSSRYLVKRTGEKVFLECVQDMDHENMFWYRQDPGLGLRLIYFSYDVKMKEKGDIPEGYSVSREKKERFSLILESASTNQTSMYLCASSLYGGAYEQYFGPGTRLTVT.